Shown below are 9 T cell receptor beta chains from a single sample sequenced in a study of cytomegalovirus exposure and HLA in healthy donors. The PCR contained 60 Vbeta and 13 Jbeta primers. Libraries were prepared by immunoSEQ multiplex PCR; TCRdb keeps only in-frame clonotypes and omits some of them. The repertoire holds some 150,000 clones, with roughly 80% as singletons. Sample: PBMCs. Every receptor here comes from a woman aged 40 to 50 in good health and CMV-seropositive.

The rearrangement uses TRBV11-3 and TRBJ2-2; a weak D match, TRBD1 (6 bases). The V gene lost 5 bases and the J gene lost 0 bases, with 22 bases spanning the gap. Germline V gene data show CDR1 as SGHNT and CDR2 as YENEEA. The length of the CDR3 is 19 residues. The CDR3 spells CASSLPSFCGQTNTGELFF. CDR3 DNA sequence: TGTGCCAGCAGCCTCCCCTCGTTTTGTGGACAGACGAACACCGGGGAGCTGTTTTTT. The entire variable domain, with the rest obtained from reference TRBV11-3 and TRBJ2-2, is as follows: EAGVVQSPRYKIIEKKQPVAFWCNPISGHNTLYWYLQNLGQGPELLIRYENEEAVDDSQLPKDRFSAERLKGVDSTLKIQPAELGDSAVYLCASSLPSFCGQTNTGELFFGEGSRLTVL.

The chain combines TRBV5-1 with TRBJ2-7, with TRBD1 identical over 10 bases. From germline, CDR1 is SGHRS and CDR2 YFSETQ. V gave up 0 bases and J gave up 4 bases; unmatched junction bases: 4. The CDR3 is 15 amino acids. CDR3 protein: CASSLETGGFYEQYF. CDR3 bases: TGCGCCAGCAGCTTGGAGACAGGGGGCTTTTACGAGCAGTACTTC.

This clone appeared a single time. V and J are TRBV27 and TRBJ1-1; 11 nucleotides match TRBD1. The ends lost 3 bases at V and 2 bases at J; junction bases unmatched: 2. From germline, CDR1 is MNHEY and CDR2 SMNVEV (reference sequence). The CDR3 spans 15 residues. The CDR3 DNA is TGTGCCAGCAGTTTGGGGACAGGGGGAAACACTGAAGCTTTCTTT. Its protein product is CASSLGTGGNTEAFF.

The rearrangement joins TRBV10-1 to TRBJ1-2; possible D gene TRBD1, 6 bases. Germline assignment: CDR1 WNHNN and CDR2 SYGVQD (reference sequence). The CDR3 length is 14 residues. The CDR3 is CADGDRRLSCGYTF. The CDR3 nucleotides read TGCGCAGACGGAGACAGGCGGCTGTCCTGTGGCTACACCTTC.

V is TRBV19 and J is TRBJ2-7; 7 bases map to TRBD1. Germline values: CDR1 LNHDA, CDR2 SQIVND (reference sequence). This CDR3 has 13 residues. V was clipped by 6 bases and J by 4 bases; unmatched bases: 6. The CDR3 DNA reads TGTGCCAGTAGCCAAGGGGGCGGGTACGAGCAGTACTTC. Protein product: CASSQGGGYEQYF.

CDR3 amino acids: CASSSSGGAYEQYF. CDR3 DNA: TGCGCCAGCAGCTCCAGCGGGGGGGCGTACGAGCAGTACTTC. The genes are TRBV4-1 and TRBJ2-7; 10 bases agree with TRBD2. V dropped 5 bases and J dropped 4; count of bases not matched to a gene: 5. This CDR3 has 14 residues. Germline values: CDR1 MGHRA, CDR2 YSYEKL.

The rearrangement links TRBV11-3 to TRBJ2-2, with 7 bases matching TRBD2. Per germline, CDR1 SGHNT and CDR2 YENEEA. Trimming took 2 bases from V and 1 from J; bases not matched to a gene: 10. This CDR3 comprises 18 residues. The CDR3 region has the DNA TGTGCCAGCAGCTTACGGTCATCGGGCGGGGGGAACACCGGGGAGCTGTTTTTT. It is translated as CASSLRSSGGGNTGELFF.

This chain connects TRBV2 to TRBJ1-5; TRBD1 matches at 7 bases. The V gene's germline CDR1 is SNHLY and CDR2 FYNNEI. The CDR3 has 14 residues. Germline trimming cut 3 bases from V and 4 bases from J; bases unmatched to any gene: 3. CDR3 in amino acids: CASSDKTGNQPQHF. The DNA for the CDR3 is TGTGCCAGCAGTGATAAGACAGGGAATCAGCCCCAGCATTTT. The complete variable domain, with remaining parts taken from reference TRBV2 and TRBJ1-5, reads EPEVTQTPSHQVTQMGQEVILRCVPISNHLYFYWYRQILGQKVEFLVSFYNNEISEKSEIFDDQFSVERPDGSNFTLKIRSTKLEDSAMYFCASSDKTGNQPQHFGDGTRLSIL.

The chain combines TRBV7-9 with TRBJ1-2; D is perhaps TRBD1 (5 bases). Trimming left V 5 bases short and J 8 bases short, with 12 bases between. The CDR3 totals 12 residues. Germline-derived CDR1 and CDR2 are SEHNR and FQNEAQ (reference sequence). The CDR3, as DNA: TGTGCCAGCAGCCCTCAGGGTGGGGGCTACACCTTC. Translating it yields CASSPQGGGYTF.